The entry that follows covers one T cell receptor (beta chain) sequence. This sample is drawn from a study of blood T cell repertoires in COVID-19. Study-wide background: The cDNA or gDNA used as material had been derived from T cells, B-cell-depleted T cells, or PBMCs.

As originally analysed: How many nucleated cells were present was estimated from reference gene primer amplification. Sequenced by immunoSEQ multiplex PCR; TCRdb stores in-frame clones only, minus some. D and trimming were read from the DNA, whereas the V and J calls and clone size are those reported in that table. The table records some 150,000 clones, approximately 90% of them present only once. The germline CDR1 and CDR2 sequences are LGHNT and FRNRAP. This CDR3 is built from 13 residues. Trimming took 1 base from V and 3 from J, leaving 5 bases between them. The chain recombines TRBV12-5 with TRBJ2-3; D remains ambiguous. Sequencing input: peripheral blood. The receptor was derived from a woman of 80 years or more in a cohort sampled during active or convalescent COVID-19. The CDR3 reads CASGLGLTDTQYF. Here the CDR3 DNA reads TGTGCTAGTGGTTTGGGACTTACAGATACGCAGTATTTT. The complete variable domain, with remaining parts taken from reference TRBV12-5 and TRBJ2-3, reads DARVTQTPRHKVTEMGQEVTMRCQPILGHNTVFWYRQTMMQGLELLAYFRNRAPLDDSGMPKDRFSAEMPDATLATLKIQPSEPRDSAVYFCASGLGLTDTQYFGPGTRLTVL.